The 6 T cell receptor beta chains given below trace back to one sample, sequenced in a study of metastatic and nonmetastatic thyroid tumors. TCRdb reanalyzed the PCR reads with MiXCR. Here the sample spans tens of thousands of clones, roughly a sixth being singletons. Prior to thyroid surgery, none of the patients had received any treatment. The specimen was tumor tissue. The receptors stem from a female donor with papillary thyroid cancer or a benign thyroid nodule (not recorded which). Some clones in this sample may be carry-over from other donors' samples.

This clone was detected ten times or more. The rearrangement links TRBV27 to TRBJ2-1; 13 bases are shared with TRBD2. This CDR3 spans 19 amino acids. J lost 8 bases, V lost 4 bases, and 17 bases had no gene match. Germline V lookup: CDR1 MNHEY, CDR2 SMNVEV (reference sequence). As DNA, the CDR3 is TGTGCCAGCAGTTCTATAAAGGGACTAGCGGGATTGGGCTCCGATGAGCAGTTCTTC. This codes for CASSSIKGLAGLGSDEQFF.

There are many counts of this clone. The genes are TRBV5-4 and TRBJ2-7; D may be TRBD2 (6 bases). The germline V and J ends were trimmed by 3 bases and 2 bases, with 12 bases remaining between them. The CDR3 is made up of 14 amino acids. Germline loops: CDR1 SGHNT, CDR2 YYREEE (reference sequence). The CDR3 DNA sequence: TGTGCCAGCAGCTCCATGACTAGAGCCTACGAGCAGTACTTC. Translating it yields CASSSMTRAYEQYF.

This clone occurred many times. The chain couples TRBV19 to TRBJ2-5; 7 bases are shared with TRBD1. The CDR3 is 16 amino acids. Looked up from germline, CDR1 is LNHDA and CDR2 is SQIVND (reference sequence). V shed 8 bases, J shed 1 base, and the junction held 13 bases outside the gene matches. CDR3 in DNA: TGTGCCAGTCTAACATCCCGGGACAGATGCCAAGAGACCCAGTACTTC. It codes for CASLTSRDRCQETQYF.

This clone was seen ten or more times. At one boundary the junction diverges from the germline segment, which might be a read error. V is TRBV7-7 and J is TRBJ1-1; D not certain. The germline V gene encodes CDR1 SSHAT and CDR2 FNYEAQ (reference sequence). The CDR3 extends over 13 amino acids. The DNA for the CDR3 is TGTGCTAGCAGCTCCCAATTCAACACTGAAGCTTTCTTT. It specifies CASSSQFNTEAFF.

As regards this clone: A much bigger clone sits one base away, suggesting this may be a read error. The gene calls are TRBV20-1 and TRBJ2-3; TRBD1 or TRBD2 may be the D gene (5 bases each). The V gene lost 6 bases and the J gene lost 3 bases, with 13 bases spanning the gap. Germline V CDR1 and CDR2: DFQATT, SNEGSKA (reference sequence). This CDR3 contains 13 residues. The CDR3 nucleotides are TGCAGTGCCGGTCCGGGGCTGACAGATACGCAGTATTTT. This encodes CSAGPGLTDTQYF.

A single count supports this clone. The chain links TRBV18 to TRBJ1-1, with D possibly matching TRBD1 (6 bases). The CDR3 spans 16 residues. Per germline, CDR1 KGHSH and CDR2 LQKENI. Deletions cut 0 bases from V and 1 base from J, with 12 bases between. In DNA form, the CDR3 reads TGTGCCAGCTCACCACCGTCCACAGGGTCGAACACTGAAGCTTTCTTT. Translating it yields CASSPPSTGSNTEAFF.